Listed here is a single T cell receptor beta chain. The sample is drawn from a study of OX40 agonist ivuxolimab in advanced cancers. The sampling schedule covered blood at baseline, cycle 4 day 1, and cycle 7 day 1. The method was immunoSEQ multiplex PCR; TCRdb's version includes in-frame clones alone and lacks a portion of them. The sample has about 73,000 clones, 86% seen once. CDR3 size: 14 residues. Trimming removed 5 bases from V and 5 bases from J; junction bases left unmatched: 4. Germline V gene lookup returns CDR1 KGHSH and CDR2 LQKENI. The genes are TRBV18 and TRBJ2-1, with TRBD2 matching 9 bases. Sequences were derived from CD4+ or CD8+ T cells sorted from blood, sampled in a trial of the OX40 agonist ivuxolimab. This clonotype originated in an adult with an advanced solid tumor such as melanoma, head and neck, liver or kidney cancer. CDR3 bases: TGTGCCAGCTCATCCCTAGCGGGAAACAATGAGCAGTTCTTC. Translation gives CASSSLAGNNEQFF.